This is a list of T cell receptor beta chains from one sample in a study of T cell repertoires in cytomegalovirus infection. Each CDR3 protein gets one entry after TCRdb re-called the reads with MiXCR. The sample has some 940,000 distinct CDR3 sequences, roughly 31% seen once. No cognate antigen is known for these TCRs. The input for sequencing was cultured CD8+ T cells from PBMCs, taken from culture after CMV antigen stimulation. These receptors all come from a human donor in good health (CMV status not recorded). Some clones in this sample may be carry-over from other donors' samples. CDR3s include the opening cysteine and the closing phenylalanine or tryptophan. The D gene is left open where the match is weak. Only some rows state a clone size, as once, few, many or a class for expanded clones.

d_gene: TRBD1
v_gene: TRBV5-6
len: 16
j_gene: TRBJ2-7
abundance: .
CDR3aa: CASSSWWDRDAYEQYF
CDR3nt: TGTGCCAGCAGCTCATGGTGGGACAGGGACGCCTACGAGCAGTACTTC

d_gene: TRBD1
v_gene: TRBV5-5
len: 16
j_gene: TRBJ1-5
abundance: few
CDR3aa: CASSPHQGASNQPQHF
CDR3nt: TGTGCCAGCAGCCCACACCAGGGGGCGAGCAATCAGCCCCAGCATTTT

d_gene: .
v_gene: TRBV7-8
len: 12
j_gene: TRBJ2-3
abundance: many
CDR3aa: CASSSETDTQYF
CDR3nt: TGTGCCAGCAGCTCAGAAACAGATACGCAGTATTTT

d_gene: .
v_gene: TRBV7-2
len: 17
j_gene: TRBJ1-1
abundance: many
CDR3aa: CASSLGGLGGMNTEAFF
CDR3nt: TGTGCCAGCAGCTTAGGGGGATTGGGAGGGATGAACACTGAAGCTTTCTTT

d_gene: TRBD1
v_gene: TRBV20-1
len: 14
j_gene: TRBJ1-3
abundance: few
CDR3aa: CSASEGAAGNTIYF
CDR3nt: TGCAGTGCTAGTGAGGGGGCGGCTGGAAACACCATATATTTT

d_gene: .
v_gene: TRBV19
len: 16
j_gene: TRBJ1-6
abundance: .
CDR3aa: CASSIGRSSYNSPLHF
CDR3nt: TGTGCCAGTAGTATAGGACGGAGCTCCTATAATTCACCCCTCCACTTT

d_gene: TRBD2
v_gene: TRBV4-1
len: 18
j_gene: TRBJ2-3
abundance: .
CDR3aa: CASSRSPPGTSLADTQYF
CDR3nt: TGCGCCAGCAGCCGATCCCCACCCGGGACTAGCCTTGCAGATACGCAGTATTTT

d_gene: .
v_gene: TRBV7-6
len: 13
j_gene: TRBJ1-3
abundance: few
CDR3aa: CASSAEIGNTIYF
CDR3nt: TGTGCCAGCAGCGCGGAAATTGGAAACACCATATATTTT

d_gene: .
v_gene: TRBV19
len: 14
j_gene: TRBJ2-7
abundance: .
CDR3aa: CASSMSGVGYEQYF
CDR3nt: TGTGCCAGTAGTATGTCTGGGGTGGGCTACGAGCAGTACTTC

d_gene: .
v_gene: TRBV7-2
len: 15
j_gene: TRBJ1-2
abundance: many
CDR3aa: CASSLGQFNNYGYTF
CDR3nt: TGTGCCAGCAGCTTAGGGCAATTCAACAACTATGGCTACACCTTC

d_gene: .
v_gene: TRBV6-2/TRBV6-3
len: 18
j_gene: TRBJ1-3
abundance: few
CDR3aa: CASSYLREGSASGNTIYF
CDR3nt: TGTGCCAGCAGTTACCTACGCGAGGGGAGCGCCTCTGGAAACACCATATATTTT

d_gene: TRBD1
v_gene: TRBV6-5
len: 14
j_gene: TRBJ1-2
abundance: few
CDR3aa: CASSMDRAHYGYTF
CDR3nt: TGTGCCAGCAGTATGGACAGGGCCCACTATGGCTACACCTTC

d_gene: TRBD1
v_gene: TRBV7-2
len: 16
j_gene: TRBJ2-2
abundance: .
CDR3aa: CASSLGGTGGGGELFF
CDR3nt: TGTGCCAGCAGCCTCGGGGGTACAGGGGGCGGAGGGGAGCTGTTTTTT

d_gene: .
v_gene: TRBV3-1
len: 15
j_gene: TRBJ2-2
abundance: .
CDR3aa: CASSQDRTVTGELFF
CDR3nt: TGTGCCAGCAGCCAAGATCGGACAGTTACCGGGGAGCTGTTTTTT

d_gene: .
v_gene: TRBV6-1
len: 14
j_gene: TRBJ1-2
abundance: many
CDR3aa: CASSRTNRNDGYTF
CDR3nt: TGTGCCAGCTCTAGGACCAACCGAAACGATGGCTACACCTTC

d_gene: TRBD1
v_gene: TRBV20-1
len: 13
j_gene: TRBJ1-3
abundance: .
CDR3aa: CSARWTGSHTIYF
CDR3nt: TGCAGTGCTAGGTGGACAGGGAGTCACACCATATATTTT

d_gene: TRBD1
v_gene: TRBV7-3
len: 12
j_gene: TRBJ1-5
abundance: .
CDR3aa: CTRGTDNQPQHF
CDR3nt: TGTACCAGAGGGACAGACAATCAGCCCCAGCATTTT

d_gene: TRBD2
v_gene: TRBV10-3
len: 15
j_gene: TRBJ2-3
abundance: .
CDR3aa: CAISDSRGVTDTQYF
CDR3nt: TGTGCCATCAGTGATTCGCGGGGGGTCACAGATACGCAGTATTTT

d_gene: .
v_gene: TRBV11-1
len: 11
j_gene: TRBJ2-1
abundance: few
CDR3aa: CASSLIGEQFF
CDR3nt: TGTGCCAGCAGCTTAATCGGGGAGCAGTTCTTC

d_gene: .
v_gene: TRBV27
len: 14
j_gene: TRBJ1-1
abundance: .
CDR3aa: CASRSGVGNTEAFF
CDR3nt: TGTGCCAGCAGGTCGGGGGTGGGGAACACTGAAGCTTTCTTT

d_gene: TRBD2
v_gene: TRBV11-2
len: 20
j_gene: TRBJ2-1
abundance: few
CDR3aa: CASSLGTSGGILSSYNEQFF
CDR3nt: TGTGCCAGCAGCTTAGGGACTAGCGGGGGGATATTAAGCTCCTACAATGAGCAGTTCTTC

d_gene: .
v_gene: TRBV7-2
len: 14
j_gene: TRBJ2-1
abundance: many
CDR3aa: CASSLISAGDEQFF
CDR3nt: TGTGCCAGCAGCTTGATCTCAGCAGGCGATGAGCAGTTCTTC

d_gene: .
v_gene: TRBV4-1
len: 16
j_gene: TRBJ1-5
abundance: .
CDR3aa: CASSQAGQVGYQPQHF
CDR3nt: TGCGCCAGCAGCCAAGCCGGCCAGGTTGGTTATCAGCCCCAGCATTTT

d_gene: TRBD1
v_gene: TRBV12-3/TRBV12-4
len: 14
j_gene: TRBJ1-1
abundance: .
CDR3aa: CASITTGGDTEAFF
CDR3nt: TGTGCCAGCATAACAACAGGGGGGGACACTGAAGCTTTCTTT

d_gene: .
v_gene: TRBV20-1
len: 16
j_gene: TRBJ2-1
abundance: .
CDR3aa: CSARARGPEPYIEQFF
CDR3nt: TGCAGTGCTAGAGCTCGGGGGCCGGAGCCTTACATAGAGCAGTTCTTC

d_gene: .
v_gene: TRBV5-1
len: 16
j_gene: TRBJ1-4
abundance: few
CDR3aa: CASSDFGGRENEKLFF
CDR3nt: TGCGCCAGCAGCGACTTCGGTGGCCGGGAAAATGAAAAACTGTTTTTT

d_gene: TRBD1
v_gene: TRBV7-9
len: 16
j_gene: TRBJ2-7
abundance: many
CDR3aa: CASSPRDSKGAYEQYF
CDR3nt: TGTGCCAGCAGCCCGAGGGACAGTAAAGGAGCCTACGAGCAGTACTTC

d_gene: TRBD2
v_gene: TRBV5-6
len: 16
j_gene: TRBJ2-1
abundance: .
CDR3aa: CASSDGLAGVYNEQFF
CDR3nt: TGTGCCAGCAGCGACGGACTAGCGGGGGTCTACAATGAGCAGTTCTTC

d_gene: .
v_gene: TRBV6-2/TRBV6-3
len: 15
j_gene: TRBJ1-2
abundance: few
CDR3aa: CASSYSDRGNYGYTF
CDR3nt: TGTGCCAGCAGTTACTCTGATCGGGGAAACTATGGCTACACCTTC

d_gene: .
v_gene: TRBV6-1
len: 15
j_gene: TRBJ2-7
abundance: .
CDR3aa: CAILLVGRASYEQYF
CDR3nt: TGTGCCATCCTCCTTGTCGGACGCGCCTCCTACGAGCAGTACTTC

d_gene: .
v_gene: TRBV5-4
len: 14
j_gene: TRBJ2-3
abundance: .
CDR3aa: CASSFKRGTDTQYF
CDR3nt: TGTGCCAGCAGCTTTAAACGGGGCACAGATACGCAGTATTTT

d_gene: .
v_gene: TRBV2
len: 12
j_gene: TRBJ2-5
abundance: .
CDR3aa: CASRHVRETQYF
CDR3nt: TGTGCCAGCAGGCACGTCCGCGAGACCCAGTACTTC

d_gene: .
v_gene: TRBV12-5
len: 15
j_gene: TRBJ2-1
abundance: .
CDR3aa: CASGLGARTYNEQFF
CDR3nt: TGTGCTAGTGGTTTGGGGGCGCGGACCTACAATGAGCAGTTCTTC

d_gene: .
v_gene: TRBV9
len: 15
j_gene: TRBJ1-5
abundance: .
CDR3aa: CASSPTSASNQPQHF
CDR3nt: TGTGCCAGCAGCCCCACGTCGGCGAGCAATCAGCCCCAGCATTTT

d_gene: TRBD2
v_gene: TRBV12-3/TRBV12-4
len: 14
j_gene: TRBJ2-7
abundance: once
CDR3aa: CASTWGGIPYEQYF
CDR3nt: TGTGCCAGCACCTGGGGAGGGATTCCCTACGAGCAGTACTTC

d_gene: .
v_gene: TRBV5-1
len: 12
j_gene: TRBJ1-2
abundance: few
CDR3aa: CASSLEARDYTF
CDR3nt: TGCGCCAGCAGCTTGGAGGCCCGGGACTACACCTTC

d_gene: TRBD1
v_gene: TRBV7-9
len: 15
j_gene: TRBJ1-6
abundance: few
CDR3aa: CASSPRDSLNRPLHF
CDR3nt: TGTGCCAGCAGCCCGCGGGACAGTCTGAACCGCCCCCTCCACTTT

d_gene: TRBD2
v_gene: TRBV9
len: 14
j_gene: TRBJ2-1
abundance: .
CDR3aa: CASSSGSGGLEQFF
CDR3nt: TGTGCCAGCAGCTCAGGAAGCGGGGGTCTTGAGCAGTTCTTC

d_gene: TRBD1
v_gene: TRBV4-1
len: 15
j_gene: TRBJ1-2
abundance: .
CDR3aa: CASSHGTQGAYGYTF
CDR3nt: TGCGCCAGCAGCCACGGGACTCAGGGGGCATATGGCTACACCTTC

d_gene: TRBD1
v_gene: TRBV4-3
len: 18
j_gene: TRBJ1-5
abundance: .
CDR3aa: CASSPRGTKGGLRQPQHF
CDR3nt: TGCGCCAGCAGCCCCAGGGGGACGAAGGGGGGATTGCGTCAGCCCCAGCATTTT

d_gene: TRBD2
v_gene: TRBV28
len: 18
j_gene: TRBJ2-3
abundance: .
CDR3aa: CASSLTSGGPAGTDTQYF
CDR3nt: TGTGCCAGCAGTCTGACTAGCGGGGGGCCGGCGGGCACAGATACGCAGTATTTT

d_gene: .
v_gene: TRBV7-6
len: 16
j_gene: TRBJ2-2
abundance: many
CDR3aa: CASSLPRGGGTGELFF
CDR3nt: TGTGCCAGCAGCTTACCCAGGGGAGGTGGCACCGGGGAGCTGTTTTTT